This T cell receptor (beta chain) was profiled in a study of cytomegalovirus exposure and HLA in healthy donors. Study outcomes and limitations: Some public TCRs appeared in many individuals, while most sequences were rare. As was reported, the classifier diagnosed cytomegalovirus status with high specificity and sensitivity. The listing of 160 or so TCR beta chains classed them as cytomegalovirus-associated.

While the first cohort had 650 to 850 subjects, the donors belonged to the separate validation cohort of over a hundred subjects. Profiling relied on immunoSEQ multiplex PCR, and the TCRdb table lists in-frame clones only, not all of them. The sample has 110,000 to 150,000 clones, about 94% seen once. Losses at the gene ends were 2 bases for V and 2 bases for J; bases not matched to a gene: 4. The CDR3 consists of 16 residues. CDR1 SEHNR and CDR2 FQNEAQ come from the germline V gene (reference sequence). In the case of this clone: As yet, its antigen is unknown.

Sequenced: PBMCs. The sequence was obtained from a young man in good health and CMV-seropositive. The chain uses TRBV7-9 and TRBJ2-3, with 10 positions matching TRBD2. As DNA, the CDR3 is TGTGCCAGCAGCTTATCACTAGCGGGAACCACAGATACGCAGTATTTT. This sequence encodes CASSLSLAGTTDTQYF.